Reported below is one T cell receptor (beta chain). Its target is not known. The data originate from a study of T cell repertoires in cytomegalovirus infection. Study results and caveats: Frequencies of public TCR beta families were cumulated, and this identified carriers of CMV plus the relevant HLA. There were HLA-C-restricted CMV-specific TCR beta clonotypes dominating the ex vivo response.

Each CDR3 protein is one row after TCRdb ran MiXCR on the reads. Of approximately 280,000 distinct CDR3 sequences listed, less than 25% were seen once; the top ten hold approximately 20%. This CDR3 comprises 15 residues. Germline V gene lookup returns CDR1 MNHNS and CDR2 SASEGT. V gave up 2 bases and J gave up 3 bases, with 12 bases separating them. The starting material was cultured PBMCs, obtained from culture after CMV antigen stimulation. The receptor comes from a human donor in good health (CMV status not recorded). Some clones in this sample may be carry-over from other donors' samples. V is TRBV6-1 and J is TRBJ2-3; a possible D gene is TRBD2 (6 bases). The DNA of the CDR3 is TGTGCCAGCAGTGAAAGGGGAGGCTTGACAGATACGCAGTATTTT. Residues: CASSERGGLTDTQYF.